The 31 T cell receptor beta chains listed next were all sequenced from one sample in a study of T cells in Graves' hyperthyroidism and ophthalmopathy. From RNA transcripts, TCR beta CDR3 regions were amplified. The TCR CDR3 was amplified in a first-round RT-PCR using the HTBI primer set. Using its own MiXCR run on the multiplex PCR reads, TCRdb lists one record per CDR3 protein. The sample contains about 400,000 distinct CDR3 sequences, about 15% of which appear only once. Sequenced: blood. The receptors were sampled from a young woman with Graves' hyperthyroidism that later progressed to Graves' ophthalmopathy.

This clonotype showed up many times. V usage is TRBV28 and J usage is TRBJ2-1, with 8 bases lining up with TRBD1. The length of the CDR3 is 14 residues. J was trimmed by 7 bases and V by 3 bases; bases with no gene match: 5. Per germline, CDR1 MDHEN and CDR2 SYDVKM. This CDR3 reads CASSFQGAANEQFF. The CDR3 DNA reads TGTGCCAGCAGTTTTCAGGGGGCGGCGAATGAGCAGTTCTTC. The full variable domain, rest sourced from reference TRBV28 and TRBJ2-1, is DVKVTQSSRYLVKRTGEKVFLECVQDMDHENMFWYRQDPGLGLRLIYFSYDVKMKEKGDIPEGYSVSREKKERFSLILESASTNQTSMYLCASSFQGAANEQFFGPGTRLTVL.

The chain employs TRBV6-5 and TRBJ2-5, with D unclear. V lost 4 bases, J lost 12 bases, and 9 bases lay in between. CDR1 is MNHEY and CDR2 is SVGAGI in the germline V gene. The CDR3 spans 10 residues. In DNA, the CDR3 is TGTGCCAGCAGTTCCAATATGGAGTACTTC. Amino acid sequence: CASSSNMEYF.

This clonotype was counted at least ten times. The CDR3, as DNA: TGTGCCAGCAGTTACAGGGGGCGAGAAGCTTTCTTT. Its protein product is CASSYRGREAFF. The chain is built from TRBV6-5 and TRBJ1-1; 7 bases are a match to TRBD1. The germline CDR1 and CDR2 sequences are MNHEY and SVGAGI. The CDR3 is made up of 12 amino acids. J was trimmed by 8 bases and V by 2 bases; bases with no gene match: 2.

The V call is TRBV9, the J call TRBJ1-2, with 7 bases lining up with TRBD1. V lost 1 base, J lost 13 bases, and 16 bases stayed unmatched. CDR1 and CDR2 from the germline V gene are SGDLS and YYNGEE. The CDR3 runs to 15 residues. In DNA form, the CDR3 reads TGTGCCAGCAGCGTATCCCACCGGGACAGAGACATTTTCACCTTC. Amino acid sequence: CASSVSHRDRDIFTF.

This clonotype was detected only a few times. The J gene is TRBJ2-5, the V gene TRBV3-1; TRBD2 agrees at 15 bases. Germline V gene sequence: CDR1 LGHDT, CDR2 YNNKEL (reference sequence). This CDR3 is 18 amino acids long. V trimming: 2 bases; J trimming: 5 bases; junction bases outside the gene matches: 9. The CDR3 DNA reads TGTGCCAGCAGCCAAAAGAGGACTAGCGGGGGGGCGGGGGAGACCCAGTACTTC. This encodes CASSQKRTSGGAGETQYF.

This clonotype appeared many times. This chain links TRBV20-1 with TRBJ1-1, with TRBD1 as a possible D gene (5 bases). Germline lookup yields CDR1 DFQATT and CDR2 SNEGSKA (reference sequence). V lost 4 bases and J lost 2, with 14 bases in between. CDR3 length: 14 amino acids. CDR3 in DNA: TGCAGTGCTAATCAGGGAAGTGTTAACACTGAAGCTTTCTTT. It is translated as CSANQGSVNTEAFF.

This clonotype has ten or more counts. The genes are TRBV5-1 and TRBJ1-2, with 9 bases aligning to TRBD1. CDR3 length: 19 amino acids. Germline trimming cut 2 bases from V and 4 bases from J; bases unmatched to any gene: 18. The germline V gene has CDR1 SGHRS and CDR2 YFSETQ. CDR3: CASSLSGITRTGDLYGYTF. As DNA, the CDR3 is TGCGCCAGCAGCTTATCGGGGATTACCCGGACAGGGGACCTCTATGGCTACACCTTC.

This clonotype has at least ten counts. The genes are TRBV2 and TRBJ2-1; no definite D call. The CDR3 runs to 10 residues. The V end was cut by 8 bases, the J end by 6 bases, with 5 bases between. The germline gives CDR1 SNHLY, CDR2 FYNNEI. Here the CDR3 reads CASVANEQFF. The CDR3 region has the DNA TGTGCCAGCGTTGCCAATGAGCAGTTCTTC. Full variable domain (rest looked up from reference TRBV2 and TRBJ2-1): EPEVTQTPSHQVTQMGQEVILRCVPISNHLYFYWYRQILGQKVEFLVSFYNNEISEKSEIFDDQFSVERPDGSNFTLKIRSTKLEDSAMYFCASVANEQFFGPGTRLTVL.

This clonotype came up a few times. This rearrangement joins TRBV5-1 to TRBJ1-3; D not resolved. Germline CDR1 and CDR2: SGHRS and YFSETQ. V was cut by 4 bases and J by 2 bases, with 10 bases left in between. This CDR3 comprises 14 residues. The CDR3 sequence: CASSVTEPGNTIYF. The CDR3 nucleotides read TGCGCCAGCAGCGTCACCGAGCCTGGAAACACCATATATTTT.

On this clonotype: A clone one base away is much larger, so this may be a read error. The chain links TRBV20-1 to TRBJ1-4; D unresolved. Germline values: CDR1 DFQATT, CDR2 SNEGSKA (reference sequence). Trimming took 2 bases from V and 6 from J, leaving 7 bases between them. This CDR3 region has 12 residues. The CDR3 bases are TGCAGTGCTAGACAGCTTGATGAAAAACTGTTTTTT. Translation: CSARQLDEKLFF.

The chain's CDR3 is CSARAPVGVAKSREQYF. CDR3 nucleotides: TGCAGTGCTAGAGCCCCTGTTGGGGTAGCGAAATCTCGGGAGCAGTACTTC. This chain connects TRBV20-1 to TRBJ2-7; D may be TRBD2 (5 bases). The CDR3 extends over 17 amino acids. V shed 1 base and J shed 7 bases, with 26 bases lying between them. CDR1 DFQATT and CDR2 SNEGSKA come from the germline V gene (reference sequence).

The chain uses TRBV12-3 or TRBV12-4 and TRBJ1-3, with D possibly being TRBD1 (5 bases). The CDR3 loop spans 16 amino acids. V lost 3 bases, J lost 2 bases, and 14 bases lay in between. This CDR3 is CASSFRTHGTGNTIYF. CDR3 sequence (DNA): TGTGCCAGCAGTTTTAGGACACATGGGACTGGAAACACCATATATTTT.

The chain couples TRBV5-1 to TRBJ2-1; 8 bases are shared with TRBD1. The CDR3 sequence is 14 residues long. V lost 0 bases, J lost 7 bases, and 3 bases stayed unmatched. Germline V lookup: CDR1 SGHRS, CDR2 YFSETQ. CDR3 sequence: CASSLGTGMNEQFF. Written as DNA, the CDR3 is TGCGCCAGCAGCTTGGGGACAGGGATGAATGAGCAGTTCTTC.

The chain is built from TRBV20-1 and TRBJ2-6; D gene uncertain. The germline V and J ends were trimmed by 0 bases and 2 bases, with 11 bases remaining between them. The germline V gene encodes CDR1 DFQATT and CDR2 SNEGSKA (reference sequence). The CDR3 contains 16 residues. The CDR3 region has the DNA TGCAGTGCTAGAGATTACGTCAACACTGGGGCCAACGTCCTGACTTTC. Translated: CSARDYVNTGANVLTF.

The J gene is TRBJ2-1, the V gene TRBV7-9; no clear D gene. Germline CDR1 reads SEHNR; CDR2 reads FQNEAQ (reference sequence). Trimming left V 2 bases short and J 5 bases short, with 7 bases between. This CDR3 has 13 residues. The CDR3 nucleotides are TGTGCCAGCAGCTTATACCAAAACAATGAGCAGTTCTTC. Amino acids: CASSLYQNNEQFF.

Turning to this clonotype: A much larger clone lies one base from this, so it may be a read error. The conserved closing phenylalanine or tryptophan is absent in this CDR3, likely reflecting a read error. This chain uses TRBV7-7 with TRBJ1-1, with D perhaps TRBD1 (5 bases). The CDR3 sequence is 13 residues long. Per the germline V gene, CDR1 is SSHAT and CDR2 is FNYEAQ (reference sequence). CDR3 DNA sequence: TGTGCTAGCGTTTTTTACTCGGGGCGTGTGGCTTTCCTT. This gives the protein CASVFYSGRVAFL.

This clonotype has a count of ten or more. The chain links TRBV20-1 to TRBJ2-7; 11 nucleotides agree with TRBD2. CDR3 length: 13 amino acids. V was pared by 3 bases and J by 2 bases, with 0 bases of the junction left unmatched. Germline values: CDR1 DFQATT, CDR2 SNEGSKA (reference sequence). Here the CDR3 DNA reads TGCAGTGCTAGGGGACTAGCGGCCTACGAGCAGTACTTC. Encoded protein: CSARGLAAYEQYF.

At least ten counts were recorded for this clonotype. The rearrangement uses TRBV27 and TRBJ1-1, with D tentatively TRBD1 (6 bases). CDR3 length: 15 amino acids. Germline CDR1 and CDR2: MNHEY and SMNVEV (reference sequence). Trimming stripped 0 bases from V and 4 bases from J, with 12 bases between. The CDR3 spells CASSLSHGGGTEAFF. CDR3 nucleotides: TGTGCCAGCAGTTTATCCCATGGGGGCGGCACTGAAGCTTTCTTT.

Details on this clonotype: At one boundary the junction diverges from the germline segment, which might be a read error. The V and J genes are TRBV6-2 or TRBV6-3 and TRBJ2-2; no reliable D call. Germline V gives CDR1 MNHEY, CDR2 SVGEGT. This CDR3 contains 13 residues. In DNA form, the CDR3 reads TGTGCCAGCAGGCCCACGAACACCTGGGAGCTGTTTTTT. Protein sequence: CASRPTNTWELFF.

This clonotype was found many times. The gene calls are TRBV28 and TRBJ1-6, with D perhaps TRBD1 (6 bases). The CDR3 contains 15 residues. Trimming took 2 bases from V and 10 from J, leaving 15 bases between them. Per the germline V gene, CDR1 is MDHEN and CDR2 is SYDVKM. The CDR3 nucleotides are TGTGCCAGCAGTTTAAGACAGGAGCTTCCGTCACCCCTCCACTTT. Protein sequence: CASSLRQELPSPLHF.

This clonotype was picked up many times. The CDR3 region is CSARDGGTGRQPQHF. CDR3 nucleotide sequence: TGCAGTGCTAGAGATGGGGGGACAGGCCGGCAGCCCCAGCATTTT. The chain employs TRBV20-1 and TRBJ1-5, with 8 bases aligning to TRBD1. This CDR3 contains 15 residues. V lost 0 bases, J lost 7 bases, and 8 bases stayed unmatched. From germline, CDR1 is DFQATT and CDR2 SNEGSKA (reference sequence).

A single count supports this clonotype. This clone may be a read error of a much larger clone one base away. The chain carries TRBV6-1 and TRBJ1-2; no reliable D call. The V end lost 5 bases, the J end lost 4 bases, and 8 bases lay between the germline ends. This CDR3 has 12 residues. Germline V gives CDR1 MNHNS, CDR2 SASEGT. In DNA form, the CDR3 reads TGTGCCAGCAGTCCCGCAGGCTATGGCTACACCTTC. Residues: CASSPAGYGYTF.

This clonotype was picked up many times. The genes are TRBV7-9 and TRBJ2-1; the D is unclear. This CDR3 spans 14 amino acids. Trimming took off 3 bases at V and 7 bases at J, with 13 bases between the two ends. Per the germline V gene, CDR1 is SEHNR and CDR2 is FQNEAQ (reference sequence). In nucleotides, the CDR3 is TGTGCCAGCAGCTTTAGTGTCTCGACGAATGAGCAGTTCTTC. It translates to CASSFSVSTNEQFF.

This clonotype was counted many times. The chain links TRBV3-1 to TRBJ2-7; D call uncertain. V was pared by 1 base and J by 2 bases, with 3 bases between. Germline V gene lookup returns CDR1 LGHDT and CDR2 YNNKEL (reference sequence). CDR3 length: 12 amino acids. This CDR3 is CASSQATYEQYF. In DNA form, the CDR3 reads TGTGCCAGCAGCCAAGCCACCTACGAGCAGTACTTC.

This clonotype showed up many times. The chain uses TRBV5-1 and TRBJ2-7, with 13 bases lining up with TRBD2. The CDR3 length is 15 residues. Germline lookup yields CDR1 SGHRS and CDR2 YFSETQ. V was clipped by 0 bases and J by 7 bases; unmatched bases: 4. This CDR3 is CASSLGTSGSEEQYF. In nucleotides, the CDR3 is TGCGCCAGCAGCTTGGGGACTAGCGGGAGTGAAGAGCAGTACTTC.

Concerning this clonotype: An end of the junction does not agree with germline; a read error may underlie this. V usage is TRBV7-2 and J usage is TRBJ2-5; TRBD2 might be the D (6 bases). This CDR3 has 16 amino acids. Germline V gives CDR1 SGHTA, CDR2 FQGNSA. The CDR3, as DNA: TGTGCCAACAGCTTATGGACTAATCCAGGCCAAGAGACCCAGTACTTC. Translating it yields CANSLWTNPGQETQYF.

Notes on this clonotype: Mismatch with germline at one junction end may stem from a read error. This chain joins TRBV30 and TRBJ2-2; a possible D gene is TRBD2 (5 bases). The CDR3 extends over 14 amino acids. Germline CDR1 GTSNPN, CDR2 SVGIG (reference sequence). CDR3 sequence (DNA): TGTGCCTCCACGGCCCGTCAGAACACCGGGGAGCTGTCTTTT. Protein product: CASTARQNTGELSF.

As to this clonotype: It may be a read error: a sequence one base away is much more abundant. DNA for the CDR3: TGTGCCAGCGGCCCCCTGGATACGCAGTATTTT. Amino acid sequence: CASGPLDTQYF. The rearrangement links TRBV11-1 to TRBJ2-3, with unresolved D. With 8 bases removed from V and 6 bases from J, the gap between germline ends came to 9 bases. Germline CDR1 SGHAT, CDR2 FQDESV (reference sequence). The CDR3 has 11 amino acids.

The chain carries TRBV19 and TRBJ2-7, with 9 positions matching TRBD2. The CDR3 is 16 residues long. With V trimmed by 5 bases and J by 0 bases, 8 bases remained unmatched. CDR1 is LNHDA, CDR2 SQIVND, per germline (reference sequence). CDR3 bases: TGTGCCAGTAGTTTGGGCCAGCGGGAGGACTCCTACGAGCAGTACTTC. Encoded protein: CASSLGQREDSYEQYF.

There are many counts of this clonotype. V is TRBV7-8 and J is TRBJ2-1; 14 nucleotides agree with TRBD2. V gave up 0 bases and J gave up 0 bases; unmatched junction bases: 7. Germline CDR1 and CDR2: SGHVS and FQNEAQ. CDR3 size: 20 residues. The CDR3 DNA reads TGTGCCAGCAGCTTAGCTTGGACTAGCGGGGGGAACCGCTCCTACAATGAGCAGTTCTTC. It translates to CASSLAWTSGGNRSYNEQFF. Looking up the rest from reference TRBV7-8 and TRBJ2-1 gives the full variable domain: GAGVSQSPRYKVAKRGQDVALRCDPISGHVSLFWYQQALGQGPEFLTYFQNEAQLDKSGLPSDRFFAERPEGSVSTLKIQRTQQEDSAVYLCASSLAWTSGGNRSYNEQFFGPGTRLTVL.

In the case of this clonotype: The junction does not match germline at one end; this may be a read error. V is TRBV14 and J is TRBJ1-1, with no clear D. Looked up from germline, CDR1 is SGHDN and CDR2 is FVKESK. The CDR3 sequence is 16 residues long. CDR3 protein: CASSPRAGERNTEALF. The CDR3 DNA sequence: TGTGCCAGCAGCCCCCGGGCCGGAGAAAGAAACACTGAAGCTCTCTTT.